A single sample is the source of the 9 T cell receptor beta chains below, sequenced in a study of identical twins. TCRdb analysed the 5' RACE reads with MiXCR anew, one entry per CDR3 protein. The sample lists approximately 700,000 distinct CDR3 sequences, 15% to 20% seen once, with approximately 14% in the top ten. The same data also went into a second study, on T cells expressing NK-cell markers.

Sequenced material: PBMCs. These receptors came from a woman in her late teens or twenties in good health.

This clonotype appeared many times. The chain recombines TRBV6-5 with TRBJ2-7; 11 nucleotides line up with TRBD1. V dropped 0 bases and J dropped 3; count of bases not matched to a gene: 1. CDR1 MNHEY and CDR2 SVGAGI come from the germline V gene. The CDR3 has 15 amino acids. The CDR3 region is CASSYSGTGGYEQYF. As DNA, the CDR3 is TGTGCCAGCAGTTACTCCGGGACAGGGGGCTACGAGCAGTACTTC.

The chain recombines TRBV7-9 with TRBJ2-7; D might be TRBD2 (5 bases). The CDR3 sequence is 16 residues long. Germline loops: CDR1 SEHNR, CDR2 FQNEAQ (reference sequence). V was shortened by 5 bases and J by 4 bases, with 21 bases between the two germline ends. The CDR3 DNA reads as TGTGCCAGCAGCGTAAGCCAACGGGGAATTGATTACGAGCAGTACTTC. This encodes CASSVSQRGIDYEQYF.

This clonotype turned up a few times. The J gene is TRBJ1-1, the V gene TRBV18; D is ambiguous. Trimming shortened V by 6 bases and J by 7 bases, and 12 bases separated the two germline ends. Germline CDR1 and CDR2: KGHSH and LQKENI. The CDR3 runs to 12 residues. The chain's CDR3 is CASSPSDYEAFF. DNA of the CDR3: TGTGCCAGCTCCCCCTCAGATTATGAAGCTTTCTTT.

This clonotype has just a few counts. This chain links TRBV20-1 with TRBJ2-1, with D tentatively TRBD2 (6 bases). The CDR3 totals 17 residues. V was pared by 4 bases and J by 6 bases, with 25 bases between. Germline V CDR1 and CDR2: DFQATT, SNEGSKA (reference sequence). DNA of the CDR3: TGCAGTGCTAAAGATGTAGGGACGGGAGTGTGGGGCAATGAGCAGTTCTTC. Translating gives CSAKDVGTGVWGNEQFF.

This clonotype showed up just a few times. The chain joins TRBV12-3 or TRBV12-4 to TRBJ2-7, with TRBD2 identical over 9 bases. The V and J ends lost 3 bases and 3 bases, in that order; junction bases with no gene match: 6. The CDR3 has 15 residues. CDR3 bases: TGTGCCAGCAGTTTCCGACTAGCGGAGGACTACGAGCAGTACTTC. It codes for CASSFRLAEDYEQYF.

Turning to this clonotype: With a much larger clone just one base away, this may be a read error. The chain couples TRBV5-6 to TRBJ2-7; no firm D call. This CDR3 spans 13 amino acids. The V gene's germline CDR1 is SGHDT and CDR2 YYEEEE. The V and J ends lost 2 bases and 0 bases respectively, with 6 bases between them. CDR3 sequence reads: CASSFQSSYEQYF. The DNA for the CDR3 is TGTGCCAGCAGCTTTCAGAGCTCCTACGAGCAGTACTTC. Filled out from reference TRBV5-6 and TRBJ2-7, the complete variable domain reads DAGVTQSPTHLIKTRGQQVTLRCSPKSGHDTVSWYQQALGQGPQFIFQYYEEEERQRGNFPDRFSGHQFPNYSSELNVNALLLGDSALYLCASSFQSSYEQYFGPGTRLTVT.

This clonotype was observed a few times. This chain connects TRBV12-3 or TRBV12-4 to TRBJ2-3; TRBD2 matches at 7 bases. J lost 0 bases, V lost 8 bases, and 2 bases had no gene match. This CDR3 spans 13 amino acids. The CDR3 is CASGGGSTDTQYF. In nucleotides, the CDR3 is TGTGCCAGCGGCGGGGGTAGCACAGATACGCAGTATTTT.

V is TRBV6-2 or TRBV6-3 and J is TRBJ2-7; D unclear. The CDR3 spans 14 residues. Trimming took 7 bases from V and 0 from J, leaving 13 bases between them. The germline CDR1 and CDR2 sequences are MNHEY and SVGEGT. CDR3 loop: CASKAYTFSYEQYF. The CDR3 DNA follows: TGTGCCAGCAAAGCCTACACGTTCTCCTACGAGCAGTACTTC.

This clonotype was seen more than once but under ten times. The CDR3 nucleotides read TGCAGTGCTAGAGGGCAGGTAGAAGCTTTCTTT. Its translation is CSARGQVEAFF. V usage is TRBV20-1 and J usage is TRBJ1-1; D unclear. Deletions cut 1 base from V and 8 bases from J, with 8 bases between. The CDR3 length is 11 residues. Looked up from germline, CDR1 is DFQATT and CDR2 is SNEGSKA (reference sequence).